A single sample is the source of the 22 T cell receptor beta chains below, sequenced in a study of shared clonotypes between healthy human individuals. Sequencing was performed with immunoSEQ multiplex PCR; in TCRdb, only in-frame clones are kept and a portion is missing. The sample consists of about 1 million clones, about 75% of them appearing once. The sequenced sample was memory CD4+ T cells sorted from blood. Sample subset: CD45RA-negative fraction. These TCRs come from a man younger than 30 in good health.

The gene calls are TRBV28 and TRBJ1-6; D possibly corresponds to TRBD1 (6 bases). Per the germline V gene, CDR1 is MDHEN and CDR2 is SYDVKM. The CDR3 totals 15 residues. With 7 bases removed from V and 7 bases from J, the gap between germline ends came to 17 bases. The CDR3 protein is CASTPSRGQNSPLHF. The CDR3 coding sequence is TGTGCCAGCACCCCGTCCCGGGGACAAAATTCACCCCTCCACTTT.

The sample holds a few counts of this clone. The rearrangement joins TRBV6-6 to TRBJ1-6, with a tentative D call TRBD1 (5 bases). This CDR3 region has 14 residues. V was cut by 7 bases and J by 8 bases, with 15 bases left in between. From germline, CDR1 is MNHNY and CDR2 SVGAGI (reference sequence). The CDR3 reads CASTILLGDSPLHF. Written as DNA, the CDR3 is TGTGCCAGCACTATCCTATTGGGGGATTCACCCCTCCACTTT.

The V and J genes are TRBV7-9 and TRBJ2-3; possibly TRBD2 for D (6 bases). V dropped 0 bases and J dropped 3 bases, with 19 bases sitting between them. The CDR3 has 18 amino acids. Germline CDR1 SEHNR, CDR2 FQNEAQ (reference sequence). CDR3 sequence (DNA): TGTGCCAGCAGCTTAGCGGGAGGAAGCGGCCGAGGAACAGATACGCAGTATTTT. Amino acids: CASSLAGGSGRGTDTQYF. Based on the CDR3 plus reference TRBV7-9 and TRBJ2-3, the full variable domain is DTGVSQNPRHKITKRGQNVTFRCDPISEHNRLYWYRQTLGQGPEFLTYFQNEAQLEKSRLLSDRFSAERPKGSFSTLEIQRTEQGDSAMYLCASSLAGGSGRGTDTQYFGPGTRLTVL.

The gene calls are TRBV2 and TRBJ1-4; D is unresolved. CDR1 SNHLY and CDR2 FYNNEI come from the germline V gene. The CDR3 totals 15 residues. V was clipped by 7 bases and J by 5 bases, with 17 bases between them. CDR3 in amino acids: CASISSRQRNEKLFF. The DNA for the CDR3 is TGTGCCAGCATTTCTTCACGCCAGCGCAATGAAAAACTGTTTTTT.

This clone came up many times. This chain joins TRBV5-1 and TRBJ2-7; D gene unclear. Trimming pared 5 bases from V and 2 bases from J, leaving 5 bases between. Germline CDR1 reads SGHRS; CDR2 reads YFSETQ. The CDR3 totals 11 residues. The CDR3 is CASRGTYEQYF. The CDR3 region has the DNA TGCGCCAGCAGGGGTACCTACGAGCAGTACTTC.

The chain joins TRBV30 to TRBJ2-3; 10 bases align to TRBD2. This CDR3 has 15 amino acids. Unmatched junction bases numbered 4, after V lost 0 bases and J lost 4 bases. The germline V gene encodes CDR1 GTSNPN and CDR2 SVGIG (reference sequence). DNA for the CDR3: TGTGCCTGGAGTGTGGCTAGCGGGGGTGCAGATACGCAGTATTTT. It yields the protein CAWSVASGGADTQYF.

A note on this clone: A far larger clone is only one base removed, so a read error is likely. The chain employs TRBV28 and TRBJ1-1, with D hard to call. V lost 6 bases, J lost 4 bases, and 15 bases lay in between. The CDR3 is 14 residues long. The germline gives CDR1 MDHEN, CDR2 SYDVKM. The CDR3 DNA follows: TGTGCCAGCAGGCCACCAGGATGGGGCACTGAAGCTTTCTTT. Its protein product is CASRPPGWGTEAFF.

This clone showed up just a few times. This chain connects TRBV5-4 to TRBJ2-5; 11 bases line up with TRBD1. The CDR3 is 14 amino acids. The trim removed 7 bases at V and 2 bases at J, leaving 4 bases unmatched. The V gene's germline CDR1 is SGHNT and CDR2 YYREEE (reference sequence). This CDR3 is CASLRDRGQETQYF. CDR3 DNA: TGTGCCAGCCTGAGGGACAGGGGGCAAGAGACCCAGTACTTC.

V gene TRBV9 combines with J gene TRBJ2-7, with 10 bases aligning to TRBD1. Germline assignment: CDR1 SGDLS and CDR2 YYNGEE. There are 15 residues in the CDR3. J gave up 7 bases and V 0 bases, and 7 bases lay outside the gene matches. The DNA for the CDR3 is TGTGCCAGCAGCGTAGCGGGGGACAGGGGAAGAGAGCAGTACTTC. Encoded protein: CASSVAGDRGREQYF.

V usage is TRBV10-3 and J usage is TRBJ1-2; 11 bases line up with TRBD1. Looked up from germline, CDR1 is ENHRY and CDR2 is SYGVKD. V trimming: 5 bases; J trimming: 4 bases; junction bases outside the gene matches: 9. The CDR3 length is 16 residues. The CDR3 DNA reads as TGTGCCATCAGTCCGGGGACAGGGGGTAGAGGCTATGGCTACACCTTC. This translates into CAISPGTGGRGYGYTF.

J is TRBJ2-1 and V is TRBV6-5; the match to TRBD1 covers 8 bases. Germline V gene sequence: CDR1 MNHEY, CDR2 SVGAGI. This CDR3 spans 16 amino acids. Trimming cost V 0 bases and J 6 bases; bases outside gene matches: 7. The CDR3 protein is CASSYSIGQGSNEQFF. The CDR3 DNA is TGTGCCAGCAGTTACTCTATAGGACAGGGTAGCAATGAGCAGTTCTTC.

On this clone: Different DNA sequences within this sample yield the same CDR3. The chain joins TRBV7-9 to TRBJ2-3, with D unresolved. V lost 2 bases, J lost 4 bases, and 4 bases lay in between. This CDR3 spans 12 amino acids. CDR1 SEHNR and CDR2 FQNEAQ come from the germline V gene (reference sequence). The DNA of the CDR3 is TGTGCCAGCAGCTTATTCCCAGATACGCAGTATTTT. Protein product: CASSLFPDTQYF.

The rearrangement links TRBV5-4 to TRBJ2-3, with D perhaps assigned TRBD1 or TRBD2 (5 bases each). Germline V lookup: CDR1 SGHNT, CDR2 YYREEE (reference sequence). The V end lost 0 bases, the J end lost 1 base, and 12 bases lay between the germline ends. The CDR3 covers 16 residues. CDR3 DNA: TGTGCCAGCAGCTTGGGGGCAGGGACCGGCACAGATACGCAGTATTTT. As protein: CASSLGAGTGTDTQYF. Complete variable domain (other parts from reference TRBV5-4 and TRBJ2-3): ETGVTQSPTHLIKTRGQQVTLRCSSQSGHNTVSWYQQALGQGPQFIFQYYREEENGRGNFPPRFSGLQFPNYSSELNVNALELDDSALYLCASSLGAGTGTDTQYFGPGTRLTVL.

The chain is built from TRBV7-2 and TRBJ2-3, with 7 nucleotides matching TRBD2. Trimming cost V 7 bases and J 6 bases; bases outside gene matches: 1. CDR3 size: 11 residues. CDR1 is SGHTA and CDR2 is FQGNSA in the germline V gene. CDR3 in amino acids: CASIGRDTQYF. In DNA form, the CDR3 reads TGTGCCAGCATCGGGAGGGATACGCAGTATTTT.

The rearrangement links TRBV6-5 to TRBJ2-7; 7 positions match TRBD1. CDR3 length: 13 amino acids. V shed 6 bases and J 3 bases; nucleotides not matched to a gene: 5. From germline, CDR1 is MNHEY and CDR2 SVGAGI. DNA of the CDR3: TGTGCCAGCAGCGGGACAGTGGGCTACGAGCAGTACTTC. This translates into CASSGTVGYEQYF.

This sequence joins TRBV5-1 and TRBJ1-2; D is possibly TRBD1 (5 bases). The germline CDR1 and CDR2 sequences are SGHRS and YFSETQ. The V end was cut by 7 bases, the J end by 1 base, with 14 bases between. This CDR3 has 14 amino acids. CDR3 amino acids: CASGRDEFNYGYTF. CDR3 sequence (DNA): TGCGCCAGCGGACGGGACGAATTTAACTATGGCTACACCTTC. Using reference TRBV5-1 and TRBJ1-2 for the parts outside the CDR3, the full variable domain is KAGVTQTPRYLIKTRGQQVTLSCSPISGHRSVSWYQQTPGQGLQFLFEYFSETQRNKGNFPGRFSGRQFSNSRSEMNVSTLELGDSALYLCASGRDEFNYGYTFGSGTRLTVV.

The chain links TRBV9 to TRBJ2-5; 8 nucleotides agree with TRBD2. Germline-derived CDR1 and CDR2 are SGDLS and YYNGEE. The V and J ends lost 3 bases and 4 bases, in that order; junction bases with no gene match: 5. The CDR3 spans 14 residues. The CDR3 is CASSDGGDRETQYF. CDR3 sequence (DNA): TGTGCCAGCAGCGACGGGGGGGACCGAGAGACCCAGTACTTC. Using reference TRBV9 and TRBJ2-5 for the parts outside the CDR3, the full variable domain is DSGVTQTPKHLITATGQRVTLRCSPRSGDLSVYWYQQSLDQGLQFLIQYYNGEERAKGNILERFSAQQFPDLHSELNLSSLELGDSALYFCASSDGGDRETQYFGPGTRLLVL.

The V call is TRBV11-2, the J call TRBJ2-7, with D uncertain. Germline assignment: CDR1 SGHAT and CDR2 FQNNGV. Deletions cut 2 bases from V and 0 bases from J, with 8 bases between. The CDR3 loop spans 14 amino acids. In nucleotides, the CDR3 is TGTGCCAGCAGCTTATCGCCTAGCTCCTACGAGCAGTACTTC. As protein: CASSLSPSSYEQYF.

Only one count was recorded for this clone. The chain has TRBV19 and TRBJ1-2; 8 nucleotides match TRBD1. The germline gives CDR1 LNHDA, CDR2 SQIVND (reference sequence). This CDR3 is 14 amino acids long. The V and J ends lost 3 bases and 5 bases, in that order; junction bases with no gene match: 5. CDR3: CASSIGQGVYGYTF. The CDR3 nucleotides read TGTGCCAGTAGTATTGGACAGGGAGTATATGGCTACACCTTC.

The chain joins TRBV6-5 to TRBJ2-1; tentatively, D is TRBD2 (5 bases). Per the germline V gene, CDR1 is MNHEY and CDR2 is SVGAGI. Trimming stripped 4 bases from V and 2 bases from J, with 15 bases between. The CDR3 covers 16 residues. For the CDR3, the DNA is TGTGCCAGCAGTTCTGAGCGGACCGGTCCCTACAATGAGCAGTTCTTC. Translated, it gives CASSSERTGPYNEQFF.

The rearrangement uses TRBV7-9 and TRBJ2-7; 8 bases are a match to TRBD2. This CDR3 contains 13 residues. Looked up from germline, CDR1 is SEHNR and CDR2 is FQNEAQ (reference sequence). Unmatched junction bases numbered 6, after V lost 5 bases and J lost 6 bases. The CDR3 coding sequence is TGTGCCAGCAGCGCGACTAGCGTAAGCGAGCAGTACTTC. Amino acid sequence: CASSATSVSEQYF.

The chain has TRBV19 and TRBJ2-6; D not resolved. V lost 1 base to trimming and J lost 2 bases, with 6 bases between them. The CDR3 sequence is 15 residues long. Germline V gives CDR1 LNHDA, CDR2 SQIVND (reference sequence). The CDR3 sequence is CASSIGWTGANVLTF. The CDR3 nucleotides read TGTGCCAGTAGTATAGGTTGGACTGGGGCCAACGTCCTGACTTTC.